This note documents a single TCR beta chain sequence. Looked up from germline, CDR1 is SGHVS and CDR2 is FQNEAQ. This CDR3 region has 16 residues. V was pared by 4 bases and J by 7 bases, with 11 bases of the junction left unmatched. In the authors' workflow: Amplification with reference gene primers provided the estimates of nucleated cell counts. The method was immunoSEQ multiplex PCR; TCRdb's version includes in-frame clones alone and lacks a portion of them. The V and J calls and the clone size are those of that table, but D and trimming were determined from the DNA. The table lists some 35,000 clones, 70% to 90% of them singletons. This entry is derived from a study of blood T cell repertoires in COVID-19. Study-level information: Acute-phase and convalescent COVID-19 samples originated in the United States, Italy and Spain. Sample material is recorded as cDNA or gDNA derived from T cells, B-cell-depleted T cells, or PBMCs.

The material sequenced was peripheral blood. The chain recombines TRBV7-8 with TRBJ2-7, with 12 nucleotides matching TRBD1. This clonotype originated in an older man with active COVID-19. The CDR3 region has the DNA TGTGCCAGCAGCTCCAACCCCGGGACAGGGGGCCAAGAGCAGTACTTC. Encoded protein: CASSSNPGTGGQEQYF.